This T cell receptor beta chain was retrieved from a study of identical twins. A universal primer site was incorporated via template switching, and the cDNA contained unique molecular identifiers. Using its own MiXCR run on the 5' RACE reads, TCRdb lists one record per CDR3 protein. Here the sample spans roughly 540,000 distinct CDR3 sequences, 22% being singletons. Points from the study as a whole: Reduced insertions were recorded for abundant cord blood beta clonotypes, with no such pattern in memory repertoires. Within twin pairs, the out-of-frame alpha sequences they shared showed excess low generation probability.

Only a few counts were recorded for this clonotype. Its antigen is not identified. The data were also submitted as part of a second study, on T cells expressing NK-cell markers. Per that paper: It was sorted CD3+CD56+NKG2C+, CD3+CD56+NKG2C- and CD3+CD56-NKG2C+ T cells that supplied the TCR beta repertoires.

The TCR sequence derives from a woman aged 18-35 years in good health. The sequencing input was CD4+ T cells sorted from blood.

CDR3 DNA: TGTGCCAGCTCCTTTACCGGGACAACCTACAATGAGCAGTTCTTC. Its translation is CASSFTGTTYNEQFF. V usage is TRBV18 and J usage is TRBJ2-1; maybe TRBD1 (6 bases). Per germline, CDR1 KGHSH and CDR2 LQKENI. Trimming took 6 bases from V and 2 from J, leaving 14 bases between them. This CDR3 region has 15 residues.